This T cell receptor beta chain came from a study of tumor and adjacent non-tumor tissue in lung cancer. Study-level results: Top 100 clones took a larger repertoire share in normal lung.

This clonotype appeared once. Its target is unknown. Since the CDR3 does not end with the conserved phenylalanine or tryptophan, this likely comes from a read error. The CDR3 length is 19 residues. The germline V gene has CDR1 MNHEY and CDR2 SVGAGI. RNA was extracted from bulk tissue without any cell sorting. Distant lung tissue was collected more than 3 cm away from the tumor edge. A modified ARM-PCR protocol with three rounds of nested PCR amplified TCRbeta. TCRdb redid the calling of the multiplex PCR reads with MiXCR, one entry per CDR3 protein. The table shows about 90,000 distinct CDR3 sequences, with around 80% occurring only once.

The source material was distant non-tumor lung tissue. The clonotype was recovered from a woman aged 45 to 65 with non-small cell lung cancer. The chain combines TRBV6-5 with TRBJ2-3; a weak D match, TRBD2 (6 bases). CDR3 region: CACSYSTRDSPRTTDTQYI. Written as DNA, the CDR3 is TGTGCCTGCAGTTACTCCACCCGGGACTCCCCACGAACCACAGATACGCAGTATATT.